This TCR beta chain appears in the sequencing data of a study of blood T cell repertoires in COVID-19. Each participant's cohort was designated according to participant-reported clinical history. Method: immunoSEQ multiplex PCR; TCRdb's copy keeps in-frame clones and lacks some. Of about 370,000 clones in the sample, 80% to 90% were seen once. CDR1 is MNHEY and CDR2 is SMNVEV in the germline V gene (reference sequence). The CDR3 extends over 16 amino acids. The ends lost 5 bases at V and 4 bases at J; junction bases unmatched: 5. The genes are TRBV27 and TRBJ1-6; TRBD1 aligns across 10 bases. The material sequenced was PBMCs or T cells enriched from blood (not recorded which). The TCR sequence derives from a man aged 18 to 35 who had recovered from COVID-19. For the CDR3, the DNA is TGTGCCAGCAGTCCGGACAGGGGGGAATATAATTCACCCCTCCACTTT. Protein: CASSPDRGEYNSPLHF.